The sequence of this T cell receptor beta chain was determined in a study of blood T cell repertoires in COVID-19. Study background: The samples span acute and convalescent COVID-19 from the United States, Italy and Spain.

As processed by the authors: Cell counts per sample came from amplifying reference gene primers. Profiled with immunoSEQ multiplex PCR; TCRdb holds only in-frame clones, not every one. The D gene and trimming were derived from the DNA, and the V and J assignments and clone size from that table. The data hold some 360,000 clones, with 85% to 90% observed a single time. Cohort placement rested on clinical history that participants reported themselves. The germline V and J ends were trimmed by 5 bases and 3 bases, with 13 bases remaining between them. Germline CDR1 reads MDHEN; CDR2 reads SYDVKM. The CDR3 covers 14 residues.

The material sequenced was PBMCs or T cells enriched from blood (not recorded which). This rearrangement joins TRBV28 to TRBJ2-5; D remains ambiguous. The sequence was collected from a woman in her 30s who had been exposed to COVID-19. Here the CDR3 reads CASSPNGSEETQYF. The CDR3 region has the DNA TGTGCCAGCAGTCCAAACGGGTCTGAAGAGACCCAGTACTTC.